The source of this T cell receptor (beta chain) is a study of technical replicates of blood from a handful of donors. In germline, CDR1 is SEHNR, CDR2 FQNEAQ (reference sequence). Trimming took 1 base from V and 8 from J, leaving 18 bases between them. This CDR3 has 16 amino acids. Method: immunoSEQ multiplex PCR; TCRdb's copy keeps in-frame clones and lacks some. The profile shows 75,000 to 90,000 clones, 90% to 95% of them singletons. The sequenced sample was T cells isolated from PBMCs. The sequence derives from a human donor in good health. The rearrangement links TRBV7-9 to TRBJ2-4; D possibly corresponds to TRBD2 (5 bases). The CDR3 bases are TGTGCCAGCAGCTTAGAACCTCGGACTCTCGAAGACATTCAGTACTTC. The encoded protein is CASSLEPRTLEDIQYF.